The 24 T cell receptor beta chains below come from one sample, sequenced in a study of Graves' ophthalmopathy and Graves' hyperthyroidism. Transcripts of RNA were the source for amplifying TCR beta CDR3 regions. HTBI primers served in a first-round RT-PCR, which a second-round multiplex PCR followed. TCRdb independently ran MiXCR on the multiplex PCR reads; one entry per CDR3 protein. The sample consists of a few hundred thousand distinct CDR3 sequences, under 25% of them appearing once. The sequenced sample was peripheral blood. These TCRs come from a woman aged 18-29 years with stable Graves' hyperthyroidism.

This clonotype was observed at least ten times. The chain couples TRBV2 to TRBJ2-1; the D gene is possibly TRBD2 (6 bases). Trimming stripped 3 bases from V and 0 bases from J, with 15 bases between. The CDR3 is made up of 17 amino acids. Germline CDR1 is SNHLY and CDR2 is FYNNEI. The CDR3 loop is CASSDLLAVSSYNEQFF. CDR3 bases: TGTGCCAGCAGTGACCTTTTAGCGGTTAGCTCCTACAATGAGCAGTTCTTC.

Concerning this clonotype itself: A much larger clone sits a single nucleotide away, making a read error possible. The rearrangement joins TRBV20-1 to TRBJ2-5, with 7 bases fitting TRBD2. CDR3 length equals 14 residues. Per the germline V gene, CDR1 is DFQATT and CDR2 is SNEGSKA (reference sequence). The CDR3 protein is CSARVAGAVETQDF. CDR3 in DNA: TGCAGTGCTAGAGTCGCGGGAGCGGTCGAGACCCAGGACTTC.

In its sample, this clonotype was seen many times. This chain joins TRBV19 and TRBJ1-2; 7 nucleotides match TRBD1. Germline CDR1 is LNHDA and CDR2 is SQIVND (reference sequence). V lost 4 bases and J lost 4; bases outside the gene matches: 6. There are 14 residues in the CDR3. The CDR3 protein is CASSNRDRGYGYTF. The DNA of the CDR3 is TGTGCCAGTAGTAACCGGGACAGAGGCTATGGCTACACCTTC.

This clonotype has a count of ten or more. V usage is TRBV7-3 and J usage is TRBJ1-1; a possible D gene is TRBD1 (5 bases). CDR3 length: 13 amino acids. V was cut by 5 bases and J by 1 base, with 8 bases left in between. CDR1 is SGHTA, CDR2 FQGTGA, per germline. The CDR3 loop is CASSADRNTEAFF. CDR3 DNA sequence: TGTGCCAGCAGCGCAGACAGGAACACTGAAGCTTTCTTT.

The table lists this clonotype with a few counts. This chain connects TRBV10-3 to TRBJ1-5; a weak D match, TRBD1 (5 bases). The CDR3 loop spans 13 amino acids. The V end lost 6 bases, the J end lost 4 bases, and 10 bases lay between the germline ends. Germline CDR1 and CDR2: ENHRY and SYGVKD. The CDR3 protein is CAISYDRNQPQHF. In DNA form, the CDR3 reads TGTGCCATCAGCTACGACAGAAATCAGCCCCAGCATTTT.

The CDR3 here is CSARDGEAGELFF. The CDR3 DNA follows: TGCAGTGCTAGAGACGGGGAGGCCGGGGAGCTGTTTTTT. The chain has TRBV20-1 and TRBJ2-2; perhaps TRBD2 as D (6 bases). V lost 0 bases and J 6 bases, leaving 8 bases between the germline ends. Germline values: CDR1 DFQATT, CDR2 SNEGSKA (reference sequence). CDR3 length: 13 residues.

This clonotype was counted ten times or more. The J gene is TRBJ2-7, the V gene TRBV12-3 or TRBV12-4; D is unclear. Trimming stripped 1 base from V and 2 bases from J, with 9 bases between. The CDR3 extends over 14 amino acids. For the CDR3, the DNA is TGTGCCAGCAGTTTAGATTTCAGGCCCTACGAGCAGTACTTC. The encoded protein is CASSLDFRPYEQYF.

This clonotype showed up many times. The CDR3 spells CASSYSAGLDEETQYF. The CDR3 DNA follows: TGTGCCAGCAGTTACTCAGCTGGGCTAGACGAAGAGACCCAGTACTTC. V usage is TRBV6-2 or TRBV6-3 and J usage is TRBJ2-5; D remains ambiguous. Germline loops: CDR1 MNHEY, CDR2 SVGEGT. Trimming left V 0 bases short and J 3 bases short, with 14 bases between. This CDR3 has 16 residues.

This clonotype was seen more than once but under ten times. This sequence joins TRBV5-1 and TRBJ2-5; perhaps TRBD2 as D (6 bases). Trimming removed 6 bases at V and 1 base at J, with 13 bases between. Germline V gene lookup returns CDR1 SGHRS and CDR2 YFSETQ. The CDR3 is 14 amino acids. DNA for the CDR3: TGCGCCAGCAACTCGAACGGGGGCCAAGAGACCCAGTACTTC. It is translated as CASNSNGGQETQYF.

This clonotype came up many times. The J gene is TRBJ1-5, the V gene TRBV19; D unresolved. The CDR3 runs 12 residues. V shed 5 bases and J shed 4 bases, with 6 bases lying between them. Looked up from germline, CDR1 is LNHDA and CDR2 is SQIVND (reference sequence). This CDR3 is CASSQDNQPQHF. The CDR3 nucleotides are TGTGCCAGTAGTCAAGATAATCAGCCCCAGCATTTT.

This clonotype was observed many times. The chain is built from TRBV24-1 and TRBJ2-2; D is unresolved. CDR3 size: 15 residues. Deletions cut 9 bases from V and 5 bases from J, with 18 bases between. CDR1 is KGHDR, CDR2 SFDVKD, per germline. The CDR3 region is CATPPAAPRTGELFF. The CDR3, as DNA: TGTGCCACCCCCCCGGCGGCGCCGAGAACCGGGGAGCTGTTTTTT.

The V and J genes are TRBV7-8 and TRBJ2-6; TRBD1 agrees at 10 bases. J was trimmed by 1 base and V by 5 bases; bases with no gene match: 5. Germline lookup yields CDR1 SGHVS and CDR2 FQNEAQ. This CDR3 is built from 17 residues. The chain's CDR3 is CASSLDRGLSGANVLTF. For the CDR3, the DNA is TGTGCCAGCAGCCTAGACAGGGGGCTTTCTGGGGCCAACGTCCTGACTTTC.

This clonotype was found many times. This chain connects TRBV28 to TRBJ1-5, with D possibly TRBD1 on 6 matching bases. The CDR3 consists of 18 residues. The germline V gene has CDR1 MDHEN and CDR2 SYDVKM. V lost 1 base to trimming and J lost 2 bases, with 18 bases between them. The CDR3 is CASSLFLGREGGNQPQHF. The DNA for the CDR3 is TGTGCCAGCAGTTTATTTTTGGGGAGGGAGGGGGGCAATCAGCCCCAGCATTTT.

This clonotype showed up many times. The chain couples TRBV2 to TRBJ1-2, with D unresolved. The CDR3 is 13 amino acids. The V end lost 1 base, the J end lost 2 bases, and 5 bases lay between the germline ends. The germline gives CDR1 SNHLY, CDR2 FYNNEI. The CDR3 region has the DNA TGTGCCAGCAGTGAAGACAGAAACTATGGCTACACCTTC. Translation: CASSEDRNYGYTF.

This clonotype appeared a few times. The rearrangement links TRBV20-1 to TRBJ2-4; TRBD2 might be the D (6 bases). There are 13 residues in the CDR3. Germline V gene data show CDR1 as DFQATT and CDR2 as SNEGSKA (reference sequence). Trimming stripped 7 bases from V and 0 bases from J, with 10 bases between. The CDR3 DNA reads TGCAGTGAGGGACTGCTAGCCAAAAACATTCAGTACTTC. This encodes CSEGLLAKNIQYF.

The CDR3 protein is CASSSGTGTGEQYF. The CDR3, as DNA: TGTGCCAGCAGTTCTGGGACAGGGACAGGCGAGCAGTACTTC. The chain is built from TRBV12-3 or TRBV12-4 and TRBJ2-7; 9 nucleotides line up with TRBD1. The CDR3 contains 14 residues. V shed 4 bases, J shed 6 bases, and the junction held 7 bases outside the gene matches.

This clonotype was seen more than once but under ten times. The V call is TRBV7-2, the J call TRBJ2-5, with a possible D match to TRBD2 (5 bases). Trimming shortened V by 5 bases and J by 7 bases, and 14 bases separated the two germline ends. There are 13 residues in the CDR3. Germline V gene data show CDR1 as SGHTA and CDR2 as FQGNSA. CDR3: CASSPVRAGTQYF. The CDR3 DNA sequence: TGTGCCAGCAGCCCAGTAAGGGCGGGGACCCAGTACTTC.

This clonotype was observed many times. The rearrangement joins TRBV20-1 to TRBJ2-2, with TRBD2 matching over 12 bases. Trimming took 1 base from V and 7 from J; bases not matched to a gene: 16. The germline CDR1 and CDR2 sequences are DFQATT and SNEGSKA (reference sequence). The CDR3 has 19 residues. CDR3 coding DNA: TGCAGTGCTAGAGTCCAACAAGGACTAGCGGGATATAGAGGCGGGGAGCTGTTTTTT. This encodes CSARVQQGLAGYRGGELFF.

The chain recombines TRBV20-1 with TRBJ1-6; no clear D. This CDR3 contains 15 residues. Deletions cut 0 bases from V and 2 bases from J, with 8 bases between. Germline CDR1 DFQATT, CDR2 SNEGSKA (reference sequence). CDR3 amino acids: CSARDSQTYNSPLHF. DNA for the CDR3: TGCAGTGCTAGAGATTCGCAGACCTATAATTCACCCCTCCACTTT.

For the CDR3, the DNA is TGTGCCAGCAGCCCCACAGGGGAAGGAAATGGCTACACCTTC. It specifies CASSPTGEGNGYTF. This rearrangement joins TRBV12-3 or TRBV12-4 to TRBJ1-2; 7 bases line up with TRBD1. This CDR3 has 14 amino acids. V lost 6 bases and J lost 6; bases outside the gene matches: 10.

This clonotype appeared many times. The chain couples TRBV7-3 to TRBJ2-5; D not resolved. Germline-derived CDR1 and CDR2 are SGHTA and FQGTGA. The CDR3 is 16 amino acids. V was trimmed by 1 base and J by 0 bases, leaving 12 bases between them. CDR3: CASSLNGGRNQETQYF. The CDR3 DNA reads TGTGCCAGCAGCTTAAATGGTGGTCGGAACCAAGAGACCCAGTACTTC.

V is TRBV6-1 and J is TRBJ1-1, with no clear D. There are 13 residues in the CDR3. CDR1 and CDR2 (germline): MNHNS, SASEGT. The ends were cut back, 2 bases at V and 10 bases at J, with 14 bases in the middle. The CDR3 sequence is CASSEIISGVAFF. The CDR3 DNA reads as TGTGCCAGCAGTGAAATCATCTCTGGGGTAGCTTTCTTT.

This clonotype was seen ten or more times. The chain links TRBV6-4 to TRBJ2-7, with a tentative D call TRBD2 (6 bases). Germline V gene sequence: CDR1 MRHNA, CDR2 SNTAGT. The CDR3 loop spans 14 amino acids. V was shortened by 3 bases and J by 1 base, with 10 bases between the two germline ends. In DNA form, the CDR3 reads TGTGCCAGCAGTGAGGAGGGAGATTCCTACGAGCAGTACTTC. Protein product: CASSEEGDSYEQYF.

In this sample, this clonotype turned up many times. This sequence joins TRBV20-1 and TRBJ2-7; possibly TRBD2 for D (5 bases). Germline loops: CDR1 DFQATT, CDR2 SNEGSKA (reference sequence). The CDR3 is made up of 16 amino acids. V gave up 0 bases and J gave up 6 bases, with 21 bases separating them. The CDR3 loop reads CSARDIRVGDPTEQYF. In DNA form, the CDR3 reads TGCAGTGCTAGAGATATAAGGGTGGGAGACCCCACCGAGCAGTACTTC.